This T cell receptor beta chain stems from a study of shared clonotypes between healthy human individuals. The overall study: Per donor, three plates held CD4 naive cells, three held CD4 memory, two held CD8 naive and one held CD8 memory. Overall study results and limits: Rarefaction gave evidence that sorted-subset sequencing remained incomplete despite large depth. Generation probabilities were higher for clonotypes shared across all four sorted-subset donors than for unshared ones.

A few counts support this clone. Antigen: not known. The CDR3 is made up of 14 amino acids. Trimming removed 6 bases at V and 8 bases at J, with 14 bases between. The germline V gene has CDR1 SGHTA and CDR2 FQGNSA. Deep-level settings were used for running the assay. Profiling relied on immunoSEQ multiplex PCR, and the TCRdb table lists in-frame clones only, not all of them. The top ten clones hold 1.4% to 1.5% of a sample with 950,000 to 1,100,000 clones, around 76% of them seen once. The sequence came from a man aged 18 to 29 in good health. The sequenced sample consisted of memory CD4+ T cells sorted from blood. Documented subset: CD45RA-negative fraction. The V call is TRBV7-2, the J call TRBJ1-6; a possible D gene is TRBD1 (5 bases). The CDR3 spells CASSPRLGDSPLHF. In DNA, the CDR3 is TGTGCCAGCAGTCCCCGGTTAGGGGATTCACCCCTCCACTTT.